Following are 32 T cell receptor beta chains from one sample sequenced in a study of shared clonotypes between healthy human individuals. Sequencing was performed with immunoSEQ multiplex PCR; in TCRdb, only in-frame clones are kept and a portion is missing. This table has about 520,000 clones, about 96% appearing once. The sample taken for sequencing was naive CD4+ T cells sorted from blood. Sample subset: CD45RA+ positively selected. The receptors were sampled from a woman between 25 and 40 years old in good health.

This CDR3 is CASSYGQRDTDTQYF. Here the CDR3 DNA reads TGCGCCAGCAGTTACGGACAGAGAGACACAGATACGCAGTATTTT. The chain has TRBV10-1 and TRBJ2-3; a weak D match, TRBD1 (6 bases). Trimming removed 5 bases at V and 2 bases at J, with 14 bases between. Germline V gene lookup returns CDR1 WNHNN and CDR2 SYGVQD (reference sequence). The length of the CDR3 is 15 residues.

The rearrangement uses TRBV18 and TRBJ2-1, with D maybe TRBD2 (6 bases). Trimming shortened V by 2 bases and J by 9 bases, and 14 bases separated the two germline ends. This CDR3 has 14 residues. Germline V CDR1 and CDR2: KGHSH, LQKENI. CDR3 residues: CASSPDPPGSEQFF. CDR3 in DNA: TGTGCCAGCTCACCAGATCCTCCCGGGAGTGAGCAGTTCTTC. Combining the CDR3 with reference TRBV18 and TRBJ2-1 gives the whole variable domain NAGVMQNPRHLVRRRGQEARLRCSPMKGHSHVYWYRQLPEEGLKFMVYLQKENIIDESGMPKERFSAEFPKEGPSILRIQQVVRGDSAAYFCASSPDPPGSEQFFGPGTRLTVL.

This chain connects TRBV18 to TRBJ2-7, with TRBD2 matching 13 bases. The junction had 0 bases not matched to a gene; V was cut back by 4 bases and J by 3 bases. Germline-derived CDR1 and CDR2 are KGHSH and LQKENI. This CDR3 region has 14 residues. The CDR3 spells CASSRTSGSYEQYF. The CDR3 DNA reads as TGTGCCAGCTCACGGACTAGCGGGAGCTACGAGCAGTACTTC.

This sequence joins TRBV29-1 and TRBJ2-7; TRBD2 matches at 9 bases. Per germline, CDR1 SQVTM and CDR2 ANQGSEA. J lost 3 bases, V lost 6 bases, and 6 bases had no gene match. The CDR3 runs to 13 residues. The CDR3 spells CSVGAGGHYEQYF. CDR3 bases: TGCAGCGTGGGAGCGGGGGGCCACTACGAGCAGTACTTC.

J is TRBJ2-2 and V is TRBV7-2; D is unclear. The germline V gene encodes CDR1 SGHTA and CDR2 FQGNSA. Trimming cost V 3 bases and J 6 bases, with 14 bases left between them. This CDR3 region has 15 residues. The CDR3 bases are TGTGCCAGCAGCTTTGGTTCTGTGGGGTCCGGGGAGCTGTTTTTT. Protein: CASSFGSVGSGELFF. The variable domain in full, completed from reference TRBV7-2 and TRBJ2-2, reads GAGVSQSPSNKVTEKGKDVELRCDPISGHTALYWYRQSLGQGLEFLIYFQGNSAPDKSGLPSDRFSAERTGGSVSTLTIQRTQQEDSAVYLCASSFGSVGSGELFFGEGSRLTVL.

V is TRBV11-2 and J is TRBJ2-7; possible D gene TRBD2, 5 bases. With 0 bases removed from V and 3 bases from J, the gap between germline ends came to 9 bases. The CDR3 is 14 amino acids. Germline CDR1 reads SGHAT; CDR2 reads FQNNGV. The DNA for the CDR3 is TGTGCCAGCAGCTTAGAACGAGGAGGCTACGAGCAGTACTTC. Residues: CASSLERGGYEQYF.

This clone showed up just once. The rearrangement uses TRBV7-2 and TRBJ1-1, with 8 positions matching TRBD1. Germline CDR1 is SGHTA and CDR2 is FQGNSA. The CDR3 totals 14 residues. Trimming took 5 bases from V and 7 from J; bases not matched to a gene: 9. CDR3 nucleotide sequence: TGTGCCAGCAGCCTACGACAGGGGAGTCTTGAAGCTTTCTTT. Translated: CASSLRQGSLEAFF.

V gene TRBV28 combines with J gene TRBJ1-1; TRBD1 aligns across 7 bases. Germline loops: CDR1 MDHEN, CDR2 SYDVKM. The CDR3 loop spans 15 amino acids. The junction had 7 bases not matched to a gene; V was cut back by 5 bases and J by 1 base. This chain's CDR3 is CASSKEGAGNTEAFF. The CDR3 nucleotides read TGTGCCAGCAGTAAGGAGGGGGCGGGGAACACTGAAGCTTTCTTT.

The rearrangement links TRBV28 to TRBJ2-1; 10 positions match TRBD2. Germline CDR1 and CDR2: MDHEN and SYDVKM. CDR3 size: 17 residues. After removal of 6 bases from V and 8 bases from J, the junction contained 16 bases not matched to a gene. The CDR3 loop reads CASSFTWASGRGYEQFF. In nucleotides, the CDR3 is TGTGCCAGCAGCTTTACCTGGGCTAGCGGGAGAGGGTATGAGCAGTTCTTC.

This clone was observed a single time. This sequence joins TRBV4-1 and TRBJ1-3; D may be TRBD1 (5 bases). V lost 0 bases and J 1 base, leaving 13 bases between the germline ends. This CDR3 has 17 amino acids. Germline V CDR1 and CDR2: MGHRA, YSYEKL. The chain's CDR3 is CASSQDPRDSSGNTIYF. CDR3 coding DNA: TGCGCCAGCAGCCAAGATCCCAGGGATTCATCTGGAAACACCATATATTTT.

The chain uses TRBV7-2 and TRBJ1-1; a weak D match, TRBD1 (5 bases). The germline V gene encodes CDR1 SGHTA and CDR2 FQGNSA. Trimming pared 2 bases from V and 0 bases from J, leaving 7 bases between. The CDR3 length is 14 residues. This CDR3 reads CASSLMGLNTEAFF. For the CDR3, the DNA is TGTGCCAGCAGCTTAATGGGACTGAACACTGAAGCTTTCTTT.

The chain has TRBV2 and TRBJ2-2, with TRBD2 as a possible D gene (6 bases). V was pared by 3 bases and J by 7 bases, with 6 bases between. This CDR3 comprises 12 residues. Germline CDR1 SNHLY, CDR2 FYNNEI. The CDR3 nucleotides are TGTGCCAGCAGTGACGGGGGCGGGGAGCTGTTTTTT. Its translation: CASSDGGGELFF.

This chain connects TRBV10-3 to TRBJ1-2; no clear D. This CDR3 contains 16 residues. Trimming pared 0 bases from V and 2 bases from J, leaving 13 bases between. From germline, CDR1 is ENHRY and CDR2 SYGVKD. The CDR3 coding sequence is TGTGCCATCAGTGAGTCGCATTCCTGGGTCAACTATGGCTACACCTTC. Translation gives CAISESHSWVNYGYTF.

This clone showed up just once. The V and J genes are TRBV27 and TRBJ2-1; D possibly corresponds to TRBD2 (6 bases). The germline CDR1 and CDR2 sequences are MNHEY and SMNVEV (reference sequence). The germline V and J ends were trimmed by 5 bases and 7 bases, with 21 bases remaining between them. This CDR3 contains 16 residues. The CDR3 bases are TGTGCCAGCAGTCTGTCCGGGACTTCAGGGACGAATGAGCAGTTCTTC. It translates to CASSLSGTSGTNEQFF.

This sequence joins TRBV28 and TRBJ2-7; no clear D gene. V lost 3 bases and J lost 5, with 14 bases in between. The CDR3 extends over 14 amino acids. Germline V gives CDR1 MDHEN, CDR2 SYDVKM. CDR3 protein: CASSFSAYRHEQYF. The CDR3 region has the DNA TGTGCCAGCAGTTTCTCCGCCTATCGACACGAGCAGTACTTC.

The genes are TRBV7-9 and TRBJ2-3; 7 bases are shared with TRBD1. CDR3 size: 16 residues. V lost 5 bases, J lost 6 bases, and 14 bases stayed unmatched. CDR1 SEHNR and CDR2 FQNEAQ come from the germline V gene (reference sequence). The CDR3 nucleotides read TGTGCCAGCAGCCCCGTCCGGGACAGCCATACGGATACGCAGTATTTT. Its protein is CASSPVRDSHTDTQYF.

This sequence joins TRBV27 and TRBJ1-2; D is possibly TRBD1 (6 bases). The CDR3 spans 14 residues. The V gene's germline CDR1 is MNHEY and CDR2 SMNVEV (reference sequence). Trimming stripped 3 bases from V and 4 bases from J, with 12 bases between. DNA of the CDR3: TGTGCCAGCAGTTTGTTCGGGGGCCTCTATGGCTACACCTTC. Protein product: CASSLFGGLYGYTF.

This chain joins TRBV28 and TRBJ2-7, with TRBD1 matching over 9 bases. The length of the CDR3 is 14 residues. With V trimmed by 7 bases and J by 5 bases, 9 bases remained unmatched. The germline gives CDR1 MDHEN, CDR2 SYDVKM. In DNA, the CDR3 is TGTGCCAGCAATCTCGCCGGGACAGGGAACGAGCAGTACTTC. The encoded protein is CASNLAGTGNEQYF.

V is TRBV5-1 and J is TRBJ2-5; TRBD1 is a possible D gene (7 bases). Trimming took 3 bases from V and 5 from J, leaving 17 bases between them. The length of the CDR3 is 15 residues. The germline V gene encodes CDR1 SGHRS and CDR2 YFSETQ. CDR3 sequence reads: CASSSGQQGGETQYF. In DNA form, the CDR3 reads TGCGCCAGCAGCTCGGGACAGCAGGGGGGCGAGACCCAGTACTTC.

The V gene is TRBV5-1, the J gene TRBJ2-5; 8 nucleotides align to TRBD1. This CDR3 has 15 residues. The germline V gene encodes CDR1 SGHRS and CDR2 YFSETQ. After removal of 6 bases from V and 2 bases from J, the junction contained 9 bases not matched to a gene. CDR3: CASTRQGPWQETQYF. The CDR3, as DNA: TGCGCCAGCACCAGACAGGGGCCCTGGCAAGAGACCCAGTACTTC.

The J gene is TRBJ2-1, the V gene TRBV4-1; D is uncertain. The CDR3 runs to 17 residues. The ends were cut back, 0 bases at V and 3 bases at J, with 15 bases in the middle. Germline lookup yields CDR1 MGHRA and CDR2 YSYEKL. The CDR3, as DNA: TGCGCCAGCAGCCAAGATCGTGACTCCTATATCTACAATGAGCAGTTCTTC. Protein product: CASSQDRDSYIYNEQFF.

This chain links TRBV19 with TRBJ2-3; 9 nucleotides match TRBD1. Germline-derived CDR1 and CDR2 are LNHDA and SQIVND (reference sequence). After removal of 5 bases from V and 6 bases from J, the junction contained 12 bases not matched to a gene. The CDR3 is made up of 16 amino acids. The DNA of the CDR3 is TGTGCCAGTAGTCCCACAGGGGGCACCCCGGCGGATACGCAGTATTTT. This encodes CASSPTGGTPADTQYF.

As concerns this clone: This same CDR3 is encoded by further DNA sequences in the sample. The chain couples TRBV5-1 to TRBJ2-1; unclear D gene. The CDR3 loop spans 12 amino acids. Germline V gives CDR1 SGHRS, CDR2 YFSETQ. V was trimmed by 0 bases and J by 7 bases, leaving 5 bases between them. CDR3 bases: TGCGCCAGCAGCTTGGACGGAAATGAGCAGTTCTTC. Protein product: CASSLDGNEQFF.

The J gene is TRBJ2-1, the V gene TRBV7-2; 13 bases are shared with TRBD2. Unmatched junction bases numbered 5, after V lost 1 base and J lost 8 bases. CDR1 and CDR2 from the germline V gene are SGHTA and FQGNSA. This CDR3 region has 16 residues. CDR3 nucleotide sequence: TGTGCCAGCAGCTTAGACTGGACTAGCGGGAGTGATGAGCAGTTCTTC. Protein: CASSLDWTSGSDEQFF.

The rearrangement links TRBV27 to TRBJ2-7; D is tentatively TRBD1 or TRBD2 (5 bases each). CDR3 size: 14 residues. Germline values: CDR1 MNHEY, CDR2 SMNVEV (reference sequence). Trimming removed 8 bases from V and 3 bases from J, with 17 bases in between. In nucleotides, the CDR3 is TGTGCCAGCGGGTTACGGGACGCTAACTACGAGCAGTACTTC. This sequence encodes CASGLRDANYEQYF.

The rearrangement links TRBV25-1 to TRBJ2-2; D call uncertain. The V gene's germline CDR1 is MGHDK and CDR2 SYGVNS. The V end lost 7 bases, the J end lost 6 bases, and 9 bases lay between the germline ends. The CDR3 covers 12 residues. The CDR3: CASNPPSGELFF. For the CDR3, the DNA is TGTGCCAGCAACCCCCCGTCCGGGGAGCTGTTTTTT.

As DNA, the CDR3 is TGTGCCAGCAACGGGGAGAGCAATCAGCCCCAGCATTTT. Amino acids: CASNGESNQPQHF. This sequence joins TRBV5-5 and TRBJ1-5; unclear D gene. Trimming cost V 6 bases and J 1 base, with 8 bases left between them. Germline loops: CDR1 SGHKS, CDR2 YYEKEE (reference sequence). This CDR3 is 13 amino acids long.

V and J are TRBV2 and TRBJ1-1; no reliable D call. Germline CDR1 reads SNHLY; CDR2 reads FYNNEI. Deletions cut 8 bases from V and 11 bases from J, with 6 bases between. The CDR3 runs 8 residues. CDR3 protein: CASSGAFF. In DNA, the CDR3 is TGTGCCAGCTCTGGGGCTTTCTTT.

The gene calls are TRBV10-3 and TRBJ1-4; D is unresolved. V dropped 0 bases and J dropped 5 bases, with 10 bases sitting between them. The CDR3 is 15 residues long. In germline, CDR1 is ENHRY, CDR2 SYGVKD. The CDR3 loop is CAISESGQENEKLFF. The CDR3 region has the DNA TGTGCCATCAGTGAGTCAGGGCAGGAAAATGAAAAACTGTTTTTT.

The J gene is TRBJ2-1, the V gene TRBV7-2; 8 bases match TRBD2. Germline loops: CDR1 SGHTA, CDR2 FQGNSA. Trimming took 7 bases from V and 6 from J; bases not matched to a gene: 11. The CDR3 spans 15 residues. In DNA, the CDR3 is TGTGCCAGCACCCTGAGGACTAGCCCATTCAATGAGCAGTTCTTC. It encodes CASTLRTSPFNEQFF. Filled out from reference TRBV7-2 and TRBJ2-1, the complete variable domain reads GAGVSQSPSNKVTEKGKDVELRCDPISGHTALYWYRQSLGQGLEFLIYFQGNSAPDKSGLPSDRFSAERTGGSVSTLTIQRTQQEDSAVYLCASTLRTSPFNEQFFGPGTRLTVL.

The chain uses TRBV10-3 and TRBJ2-2; 9 nucleotides match TRBD2. The CDR3 sequence is 15 residues long. Trimming at V came to 4 bases and at J to 7 bases, leaving 7 bases not matched to a gene. Germline CDR1 is ENHRY and CDR2 is SYGVKD. This chain's CDR3 is CAISVAGGPDGELFF. The CDR3 nucleotides are TGTGCCATCAGTGTGGCGGGAGGGCCGGACGGGGAGCTGTTTTTT.

This rearrangement joins TRBV5-4 to TRBJ1-2; maybe TRBD1 (5 bases). The CDR3 is 14 amino acids. V lost 4 bases and J 1 base, leaving 11 bases between the germline ends. The germline V gene has CDR1 SGHNT and CDR2 YYREEE (reference sequence). The CDR3 DNA follows: TGTGCCAGCAGCGTCCGGGACGGTAACTATGGCTACACCTTC. This sequence encodes CASSVRDGNYGYTF. Variable domain in full (rest from reference TRBV5-4 and TRBJ1-2): ETGVTQSPTHLIKTRGQQVTLRCSSQSGHNTVSWYQQALGQGPQFIFQYYREEENGRGNFPPRFSGLQFPNYSSELNVNALELDDSALYLCASSVRDGNYGYTFGSGTRLTVV.